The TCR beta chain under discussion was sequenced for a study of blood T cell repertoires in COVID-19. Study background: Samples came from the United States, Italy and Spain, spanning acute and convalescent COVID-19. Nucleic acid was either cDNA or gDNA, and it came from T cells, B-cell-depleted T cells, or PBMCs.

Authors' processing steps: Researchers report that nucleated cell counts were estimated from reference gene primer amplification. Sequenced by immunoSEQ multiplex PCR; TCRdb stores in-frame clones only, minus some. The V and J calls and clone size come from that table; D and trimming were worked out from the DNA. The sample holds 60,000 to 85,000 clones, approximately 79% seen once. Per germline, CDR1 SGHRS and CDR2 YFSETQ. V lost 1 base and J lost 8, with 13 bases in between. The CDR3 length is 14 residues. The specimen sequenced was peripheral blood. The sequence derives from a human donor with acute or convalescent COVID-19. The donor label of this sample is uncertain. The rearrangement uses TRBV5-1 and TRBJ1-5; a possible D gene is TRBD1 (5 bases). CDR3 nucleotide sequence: TGCGCCAGCAGCTTGTATGCCGGACAAAAGCCCCAGCATTTT. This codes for CASSLYAGQKPQHF.